Presented here are 8 T cell receptor beta chains from one specimen sequenced in a study of blood T cell repertoires in COVID-19. Sequencing used immunoSEQ multiplex PCR; TCRdb keeps in-frame clones, though not all of them. This sample has fewer than 500,000 clones, with around 89% found just once. Sequencing was done on a sample of peripheral blood. The receptor set was obtained from a woman aged 25 to 39 with acute or convalescent COVID-19.

The chain is built from TRBV7-9 and TRBJ1-1; D may be TRBD1 (6 bases). CDR1 SEHNR and CDR2 FQNEAQ come from the germline V gene (reference sequence). V lost 5 bases and J 4 bases, leaving 8 bases between the germline ends. This CDR3 is built from 12 residues. CDR3 coding DNA: TGTGCCAGCAGCAGGACAGCCACTGAAGCTTTCTTT. Translation gives CASSRTATEAFF.

The rearrangement uses TRBV2 and TRBJ2-5, with D possibly TRBD1 on 5 matching bases. There are 13 residues in the CDR3. V was clipped by 6 bases and J by 4 bases, with 12 bases between them. CDR1 and CDR2 (germline): SNHLY, FYNNEI. CDR3 residues: CASSGRVGETQYF. DNA of the CDR3: TGTGCCAGCAGCGGCAGGGTAGGAGAGACCCAGTACTTC.

Only a few counts were recorded for this clone. The chain uses TRBV2 and TRBJ1-4; perhaps TRBD1 as D (5 bases). Germline CDR1 SNHLY, CDR2 FYNNEI. The CDR3 runs to 11 residues. V lost 5 bases to trimming and J lost 8 bases, with 6 bases between them. As DNA, the CDR3 is TGTGCCAGCAGTAAGGGGGAAAAACTGTTTTTT. Translated, it gives CASSKGEKLFF.

This rearrangement joins TRBV5-1 to TRBJ2-7, with a tentative D call TRBD1 (5 bases). The germline gives CDR1 SGHRS, CDR2 YFSETQ. This CDR3 has 15 residues. Trimming shortened V by 4 bases and J by 4 bases, and 18 bases separated the two germline ends. The CDR3 bases are TGCGCCAGCAGCCCGACGGTGGACATATCTTACGAGCAGTACTTC. Translated: CASSPTVDISYEQYF.

J is TRBJ1-2 and V is TRBV27; 8 bases match TRBD1. The germline V gene encodes CDR1 MNHEY and CDR2 SMNVEV (reference sequence). Germline trimming cut 5 bases from V and 7 bases from J; bases unmatched to any gene: 9. CDR3 length equals 14 residues. This CDR3 reads CASSPRDRMSGYTF. DNA of the CDR3: TGTGCCAGCAGTCCTCGGGACAGGATGAGTGGCTACACCTTC.

V is TRBV2 and J is TRBJ1-6; D is undetermined. With 6 bases removed from V and 4 bases from J, the gap between germline ends came to 13 bases. Germline V gene data show CDR1 as SNHLY and CDR2 as FYNNEI. The CDR3 extends over 15 amino acids. CDR3 sequence: CASRVQATYNSPLHF. The CDR3 DNA reads as TGTGCCAGCAGGGTTCAGGCTACTTATAATTCACCCCTCCACTTT.

The rearrangement joins TRBV7-9 to TRBJ1-2; TRBD1 matches 7 bases. The length of the CDR3 is 16 residues. The V segment lost 1 base and the J segment 0 bases; nucleotides outside the gene matches: 5. Germline V gives CDR1 SEHNR, CDR2 FQNEAQ (reference sequence). The CDR3 DNA reads as TGTGCCAGCAGCTTAGAAGGACAGGAAGCTAACTATGGCTACACCTTC. Amino acids: CASSLEGQEANYGYTF.

This clone was seen at least ten times. The chain couples TRBV10-1 to TRBJ2-1; 9 nucleotides agree with TRBD1. V dropped 6 bases and J dropped 8; count of bases not matched to a gene: 11. From germline, CDR1 is WNHNN and CDR2 SYGVQD (reference sequence). The CDR3 runs to 15 residues. In nucleotides, the CDR3 is TGCGCCAGCAGCGCCGGGACAGGGAATATGGATGAGCAGTTCTTC. Protein product: CASSAGTGNMDEQFF.